The clone carrying this TCR beta chain was seen a few times. Its target is unknown. These data belong to a study of OX40 agonist ivuxolimab in advanced cancers. Overall study context: Mean age roughly 65 years, range 23 to 79; roughly 82% male.

Whole-study findings and limits: CD4+ T cells averaged fewer expanded clones than CD8+ T cells.

The data were produced by immunoSEQ multiplex PCR, yet TCRdb's version contains in-frame clones alone and is incomplete. The data hold around 46,000 clones, with more than 80% observed a single time. This CDR3 has 18 amino acids. V lost 1 base, J lost 7 bases, and 22 bases lay in between. Germline CDR1 reads LGHNA; CDR2 reads YSLEER. The chain has TRBV4-3 and TRBJ2-2; D is possibly TRBD1 or TRBD2 (5 bases each). The source was CD4+ or CD8+ T cells sorted from blood, collected in a trial of the OX40 agonist ivuxolimab. The receptor comes from an adult with an advanced solid tumor such as melanoma, head and neck, liver or kidney cancer. The CDR3 DNA sequence: TGCGCCAGCAGCCAAGCCGACGACAGCAGGCTAGCTGGCGGGGAGCTGTTTTTT. Translation gives CASSQADDSRLAGGELFF.